These 28 T cell receptor beta chains originate from one sample sequenced in a study of cytomegalovirus exposure and HLA in healthy donors. Sequenced by immunoSEQ multiplex PCR; TCRdb stores in-frame clones only, minus some. The sample consists of 250,000 to 400,000 clones, around 90% of them appearing once. The sample consisted of PBMCs. These receptors were obtained from a man between 25 and 39 years old in good health and CMV-seronegative.

The J gene is TRBJ1-4, the V gene TRBV5-4; weak D call: TRBD1 (5 bases). Germline CDR1 is SGHNT and CDR2 is YYREEE (reference sequence). Trimming removed 4 bases at V and 11 bases at J, with 15 bases between. This CDR3 has 13 amino acids. CDR3 in DNA: TGTGCCAGCAGCAGGACGGGGGAAGATAAACTGTTTTTT. The encoded protein is CASSRTGEDKLFF. The full variable domain, in which reference TRBV5-4 and TRBJ1-4 provide the parts outside the CDR3, is ETGVTQSPTHLIKTRGQQVTLRCSSQSGHNTVSWYQQALGQGPQFIFQYYREEENGRGNFPPRFSGLQFPNYSSELNVNALELDDSALYLCASSRTGEDKLFFGSGTQLSVL.

This clone was recorded once. The CDR3 DNA reads TGTGCCAGCTCAAGAGAACAGGGGGTATCGTCTGGAAACACCATATATTTT. Translation: CASSREQGVSSGNTIYF. This sequence joins TRBV18 and TRBJ1-3; 8 bases map to TRBD1. The CDR3 consists of 17 residues. V lost 5 bases and J lost 1; bases outside the gene matches: 10. The germline CDR1 and CDR2 sequences are KGHSH and LQKENI. The whole variable domain, remainder taken from reference TRBV18 and TRBJ1-3, is NAGVMQNPRHLVRRRGQEARLRCSPMKGHSHVYWYRQLPEEGLKFMVYLQKENIIDESGMPKERFSAEFPKEGPSILRIQQVVRGDSAAYFCASSREQGVSSGNTIYFGEGSWLTVV.

The CDR3 protein is CASSLVASGELFF. In DNA form, the CDR3 reads TGTGCCAGCAGCTTGGTGGCATCCGGGGAGCTGTTTTTT. The rearrangement uses TRBV5-6 and TRBJ2-2; D uncertain. The germline CDR1 and CDR2 sequences are SGHDT and YYEEEE. Trimming cost V 0 bases and J 6 bases, with 6 bases left between them. The CDR3 spans 13 residues.

The CDR3 bases are TGTGCCAGCAGCCAGGGGGGCCACGACGGACAATATAATTCACCCCTCCACTTT. Translating it yields CASSQGGHDGQYNSPLHF. This chain joins TRBV7-6 and TRBJ1-6; 7 nucleotides match TRBD1. The J segment lost 4 bases and the V segment lost 5 bases, leaving 14 bases of the junction unmatched. Germline-derived CDR1 and CDR2 are SGHVS and FNYEAQ. The CDR3 extends over 18 amino acids.

This clone was counted a single time. The V call is TRBV19, the J call TRBJ1-6, with TRBD1 matching 8 bases. J was trimmed by 8 bases and V by 4 bases; bases with no gene match: 4. This CDR3 spans 14 amino acids. The V gene's germline CDR1 is LNHDA and CDR2 SQIVND (reference sequence). CDR3 bases: TGTGCCAGTAGTAGGGACAGGCTCGATTCACCCCTCCACTTT. Protein product: CASSRDRLDSPLHF.

This sequence joins TRBV5-1 and TRBJ2-7, with D tentatively TRBD1 (6 bases). The CDR3 consists of 14 residues. The germline V gene encodes CDR1 SGHRS and CDR2 YFSETQ. V was shortened by 0 bases and J by 6 bases, with 13 bases between the two germline ends. CDR3 coding DNA: TGCGCCAGCAGCTTGGGTCACAGGGCTGGCGAGCAGTACTTC. Protein sequence: CASSLGHRAGEQYF.

V usage is TRBV18 and J usage is TRBJ1-5; D is perhaps TRBD1 (5 bases). This CDR3 has 16 amino acids. V was pared by 3 bases and J by 2 bases, with 14 bases between. The germline V gene encodes CDR1 KGHSH and CDR2 LQKENI. This CDR3 reads CASSPSGREGNQPQHF. CDR3 DNA: TGTGCCAGCTCACCGTCAGGGCGTGAAGGCAATCAGCCCCAGCATTTT. The full variable domain, rest sourced from reference TRBV18 and TRBJ1-5, is NAGVMQNPRHLVRRRGQEARLRCSPMKGHSHVYWYRQLPEEGLKFMVYLQKENIIDESGMPKERFSAEFPKEGPSILRIQQVVRGDSAAYFCASSPSGREGNQPQHFGDGTRLSIL.

The chain employs TRBV4-3 and TRBJ1-5; the D gene is possibly TRBD1 (6 bases). CDR3 length: 15 residues. The V and J ends lost 5 bases and 4 bases respectively, with 15 bases between them. The germline CDR1 and CDR2 sequences are LGHNA and YSLEER. For the CDR3, the DNA is TGCGCCAGCAGCACGACCACCAGGGGAAATCAGCCCCAGCATTTT. Protein product: CASSTTTRGNQPQHF.

This rearrangement joins TRBV7-8 to TRBJ2-3; 7 bases are shared with TRBD1. J lost 5 bases, V lost 5 bases, and 7 bases had no gene match. Germline V gene data show CDR1 as SGHVS and CDR2 as FQNEAQ. CDR3 length: 14 residues. The CDR3 protein is CASSIDRVKDTQYF. The CDR3, as DNA: TGTGCCAGCAGCATTGACAGGGTAAAAGATACGCAGTATTTT.

This clone has only one observation. V gene TRBV6-1 combines with J gene TRBJ2-2, with TRBD1 identical over 10 bases. Losses at the gene ends were 6 bases for V and 0 bases for J; bases not matched to a gene: 1. Germline CDR1 and CDR2: MNHNS and SASEGT. The CDR3 consists of 15 residues. CDR3: CASRGTGANTGELFF. CDR3 DNA sequence: TGTGCCAGCAGAGGGACAGGGGCGAACACCGGGGAGCTGTTTTTT.

V usage is TRBV6-1 and J usage is TRBJ1-1; 9 nucleotides line up with TRBD1. With V trimmed by 5 bases and J by 7 bases, 11 bases remained unmatched. The CDR3 extends over 15 amino acids. CDR1 and CDR2 from the germline V gene are MNHNS and SASEGT. For the CDR3, the DNA is TGTGCCAGCAGTATTCTAACAGGGGGCCGAGGTGAAGCTTTCTTT. This gives the protein CASSILTGGRGEAFF.

The sample holds one count of this clone. The V gene is TRBV6-6, the J gene TRBJ2-3, with a tentative D call TRBD1 (6 bases). Trimming shortened V by 5 bases and J by 6 bases, and 15 bases separated the two germline ends. The germline V gene has CDR1 MNHNY and CDR2 SVGAGI (reference sequence). The CDR3 is made up of 14 amino acids. The CDR3 coding sequence is TGTGCCAGCAGTGACTTACAGGGCTTCGATACGCAGTATTTT. As protein: CASSDLQGFDTQYF.

This chain joins TRBV19 and TRBJ1-4, with TRBD1 identical over 7 bases. From germline, CDR1 is LNHDA and CDR2 SQIVND (reference sequence). The CDR3 sequence is 17 residues long. Trimming removed 3 bases from V and 8 bases from J; junction bases left unmatched: 15. CDR3 protein: CASSMAIQGYYGEKLFF. In DNA form, the CDR3 reads TGTGCCAGTAGTATGGCAATACAGGGGTACTACGGAGAAAAACTGTTTTTT. Filled out from reference TRBV19 and TRBJ1-4, the complete variable domain reads DGGITQSPKYLFRKEGQNVTLSCEQNLNHDAMYWYRQDPGQGLRLIYYSQIVNDFQKGDIAEGYSVSREKKESFPLTVTSAQKNPTAFYLCASSMAIQGYYGEKLFFGSGTQLSVL.

The rearrangement links TRBV25-1 to TRBJ1-4; no clear D gene. There are 15 residues in the CDR3. V lost 3 bases, J lost 8 bases, and 16 bases lay in between. CDR1 is MGHDK and CDR2 is SYGVNS in the germline V gene. The CDR3 is CASSDAKPMGEKLFF. DNA of the CDR3: TGTGCCAGCAGTGATGCCAAACCTATGGGCGAAAAACTGTTTTTT.

This chain joins TRBV6-6 and TRBJ1-1; no firm D call. V was shortened by 0 bases and J by 3 bases, with 11 bases between the two germline ends. The CDR3 sequence is 15 residues long. The germline V gene has CDR1 MNHNY and CDR2 SVGAGI (reference sequence). The CDR3 sequence: CASSYSDYADTEAFF. The CDR3 DNA sequence: TGTGCCAGCAGTTACTCGGACTACGCAGACACTGAAGCTTTCTTT.

This clone has just a few counts. V usage is TRBV19 and J usage is TRBJ1-5; no clear D gene. CDR1 and CDR2 (germline): LNHDA, SQIVND (reference sequence). The CDR3 has 13 residues. Trimming removed 5 bases from V and 4 bases from J, with 9 bases in between. As DNA, the CDR3 is TGTGCCAGTAGTTCCGGGTGGAATCAGCCCCAGCATTTT. Amino acids: CASSSGWNQPQHF.

This sequence joins TRBV19 and TRBJ2-7, with 10 bases that match TRBD2. The V gene end was trimmed by 8 bases and the J gene end by 0 bases; junction bases not matched to a gene: 16. From germline, CDR1 is LNHDA and CDR2 SQIVND (reference sequence). The CDR3 is 18 residues long. CDR3 residues: CASFPTSGRSPSSYEQYF. The CDR3, as DNA: TGTGCCAGTTTTCCGACTAGCGGGCGTTCCCCAAGCTCCTACGAGCAGTACTTC.

This chain connects TRBV5-6 to TRBJ1-3; TRBD1 agrees at 10 bases. The CDR3 contains 17 residues. Germline values: CDR1 SGHDT, CDR2 YYEEEE. V shed 3 bases, J shed 0 bases, and the junction held 6 bases outside the gene matches. DNA for the CDR3: TGTGCCAGCAGCTCTCCGGGACAGGGGACCTCTGGAAACACCATATATTTT. It translates to CASSSPGQGTSGNTIYF.

The rearrangement uses TRBV29-1 and TRBJ1-2; D remains unclear. The V gene's germline CDR1 is SQVTM and CDR2 ANQGSEA. This CDR3 comprises 12 residues. Between the trimmed V and J ends, which lost 1 base and 1 base, there was a span of 4 bases. The CDR3, as DNA: TGCAGCGTTGAAGCCTATAACTATGGCTACACCTTC. The encoded protein is CSVEAYNYGYTF.

The gene calls are TRBV6-6 and TRBJ1-2; D remains ambiguous. This CDR3 has 13 amino acids. Trimming removed 2 bases from V and 8 bases from J, with 12 bases in between. Germline values: CDR1 MNHNY, CDR2 SVGAGI (reference sequence). Here the CDR3 DNA reads TGTGCCAGCAGTTACGGGCCTATCCAGGGCTACACCTTC. It translates to CASSYGPIQGYTF.

This clone came up once. The chain has TRBV5-5 and TRBJ1-3; TRBD1 aligns across 8 bases. Germline assignment: CDR1 SGHKS and CDR2 YYEKEE (reference sequence). The CDR3 loop spans 17 amino acids. Losses at the gene ends were 2 bases for V and 3 bases for J; bases not matched to a gene: 10. In DNA, the CDR3 is TGTGCCAGCAGCTTACTTTTTCAGGGGGCAGTTGGAAACACCATATATTTT. As protein: CASSLLFQGAVGNTIYF. Based on the CDR3 plus reference TRBV5-5 and TRBJ1-3, the full variable domain is DAGVTQSPTHLIKTRGQQVTLRCSPISGHKSVSWYQQVLGQGPQFIFQYYEKEERGRGNFPDRFSARQFPNYSSELNVNALLLGDSALYLCASSLLFQGAVGNTIYFGEGSWLTVV.

The rearrangement links TRBV6-6 to TRBJ1-6; 7 bases are a match to TRBD1. The CDR3 consists of 13 residues. The V and J ends lost 4 bases and 10 bases, in that order; junction bases with no gene match: 4. Germline V gives CDR1 MNHNY, CDR2 SVGAGI (reference sequence). The DNA for the CDR3 is TGTGCCAGCAGTTGGGACAGCAGATCACCCCTCCACTTT. It encodes CASSWDSRSPLHF.

The rearrangement links TRBV30 to TRBJ1-1; 10 bases agree with TRBD1. J gave up 6 bases and V 1 base, and 2 bases lay outside the gene matches. The germline V gene has CDR1 GTSNPN and CDR2 SVGIG (reference sequence). The CDR3 is 13 amino acids. CDR3 in amino acids: CAWSADRGPEAFF. The CDR3 bases are TGTGCCTGGAGTGCAGACAGGGGGCCTGAAGCTTTCTTT.

The rearrangement uses TRBV19 and TRBJ1-4, with 7 positions matching TRBD1. With V trimmed by 3 bases and J by 0 bases, 10 bases remained unmatched. From germline, CDR1 is LNHDA and CDR2 SQIVND (reference sequence). CDR3 length equals 18 residues. The CDR3 DNA sequence: TGTGCCAGTAGTATCCCGGGACAGATCTATGCAACTAATGAAAAACTGTTTTTT. This encodes CASSIPGQIYATNEKLFF.

This rearrangement joins TRBV2 to TRBJ1-4, with 7 bases aligning to TRBD1. Germline V gives CDR1 SNHLY, CDR2 FYNNEI. The length of the CDR3 is 14 residues. Trimming at V came to 6 bases and at J to 2 bases, leaving 3 bases not matched to a gene. For the CDR3, the DNA is TGTGCCAGCAGGACAGGGCCTACTAATGAAAAACTGTTTTTT. Its translation: CASRTGPTNEKLFF.

The genes are TRBV7-9 and TRBJ1-2, with D possibly matching TRBD1 (6 bases). The CDR3 is made up of 14 amino acids. Germline V CDR1 and CDR2: SEHNR, FQNEAQ (reference sequence). Trimming took off 2 bases at V and 6 bases at J, with 13 bases between the two ends. The CDR3 loop reads CASSLIGGANGYTF. As DNA, the CDR3 is TGTGCCAGCAGCTTAATAGGGGGAGCCAATGGCTACACCTTC.

This clone occurred once. The chain combines TRBV5-4 with TRBJ2-3; 7 positions match TRBD1. The germline gives CDR1 SGHNT, CDR2 YYREEE (reference sequence). This CDR3 contains 15 residues. Trimming took 2 bases from V and 4 from J; bases not matched to a gene: 7. The CDR3 is CASSFEGAGADTQYF. Here the CDR3 DNA reads TGTGCCAGCAGCTTCGAGGGGGCCGGAGCAGATACGCAGTATTTT.

This chain joins TRBV10-3 and TRBJ2-7; 10 positions agree with TRBD2. Trimming at V came to 4 bases and at J to 6 bases, leaving 3 bases not matched to a gene. From germline, CDR1 is ENHRY and CDR2 SYGVKD. The CDR3 runs to 13 residues. CDR3: CAISGLAGAEQYF. As DNA, the CDR3 is TGTGCCATCAGTGGGCTAGCGGGGGCCGAGCAGTACTTC.